This TCR beta chain was documented in a study of T cell repertoires in cytomegalovirus infection. As for the study in general: HLA-C-restricted CMV epitopes, recently identified, and well-studied HLA-B-restricted ones were used by the study. Matching HLA type and CMV infection were both indicated by public TCR beta signatures. Whole-study findings and limits: Dominating the ex vivo response were TCR beta clonotypes that were CMV-specific and HLA-C-restricted. Individuals carrying CMV plus the relevant HLA were identified by cumulative frequency of public TCR beta families.

This CDR3 has 13 amino acids. The germline V gene encodes CDR1 SNHLY and CDR2 FYNNEI. With 1 base removed from V and 3 bases from J, the gap between germline ends came to 6 bases. Points on this clonotype: Antigen unknown.

A single record per CDR3 protein comes from TCRdb applying MiXCR to the reads. The data contain over 25,000 distinct CDR3 sequences, 19% of them singletons. The TCR originated in a human donor in good health (CMV status not recorded). Some clones in this sample may be carry-over from other donors' samples. Here the sequenced sample was CD8+ T cells from cultured PBMCs, taken from culture after CMV antigen stimulation. The chain recombines TRBV2 with TRBJ2-5; the D is unclear. As DNA, the CDR3 is TGTGCCAGCAGTGAAGGCAGAAAAGAGACCCAGTACTTC. Amino acid sequence: CASSEGRKETQYF.